The entry below describes one T cell receptor beta chain. Its cognate antigen is unknown. The data are from a study of post-analysis software for immune sequencing data. Study at large: Patients with relapsing-remitting, secondary progressive and progressive-relapsing multiple sclerosis courses were all represented.

Unique molecular identifiers tagged the TCR beta cDNA libraries. TCRdb called the PCR reads again in MiXCR, with one record for every CDR3 protein. The repertoire holds more than 450,000 distinct CDR3 sequences, with about 44% as singletons. General study points: There were a handful of TRBV segments more frequent in patients than controls, and TRBV5-6, TRBV5-1 and TRBV20-1 were among them. Among multiple sclerosis patients, normalized Chao1 diversity was significantly below that of controls.

The CDR3 extends over 14 amino acids. Between the trimmed V and J ends, which lost 8 bases and 0 bases, there was a span of 13 bases. Sequencing used blood. The rearrangement joins TRBV12-3 or TRBV12-4 to TRBJ1-1, with D tentatively TRBD1 (6 bases). This clonotype was sampled from a girl aged 5-17 years with multiple sclerosis. In nucleotides, the CDR3 is TGTGCCAGCGGGGACATCCTCTTGAACACTGAAGCTTTCTTT. It specifies CASGDILLNTEAFF.